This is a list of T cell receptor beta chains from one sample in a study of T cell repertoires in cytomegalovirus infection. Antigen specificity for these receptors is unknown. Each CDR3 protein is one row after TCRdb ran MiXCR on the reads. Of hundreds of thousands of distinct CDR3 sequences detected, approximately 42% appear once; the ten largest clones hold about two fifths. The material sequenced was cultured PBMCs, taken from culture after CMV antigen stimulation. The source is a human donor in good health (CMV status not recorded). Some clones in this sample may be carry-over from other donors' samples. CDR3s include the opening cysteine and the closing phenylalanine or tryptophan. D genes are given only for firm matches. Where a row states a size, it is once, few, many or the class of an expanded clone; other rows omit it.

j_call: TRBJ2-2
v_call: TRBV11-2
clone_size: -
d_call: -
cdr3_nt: TGTGCCAGCAGCTTAGCCAGCAGCTATTACACCGGGGAGCTGTTTTTT
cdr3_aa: CASSLASSYYTGELFF

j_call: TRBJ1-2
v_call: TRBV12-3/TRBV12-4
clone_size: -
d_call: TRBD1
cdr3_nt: TGTGCCAGCAGTTTAGGACAGGGAGCTAGGTATGGCTACACCTTC
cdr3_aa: CASSLGQGARYGYTF

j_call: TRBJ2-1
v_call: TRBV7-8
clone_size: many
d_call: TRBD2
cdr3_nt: TGTGCCAGCAGCTTAGCGTTGGTAGCGGGGGGGCTGGACAATGAGCAGTTCTTC
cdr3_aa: CASSLALVAGGLDNEQFF

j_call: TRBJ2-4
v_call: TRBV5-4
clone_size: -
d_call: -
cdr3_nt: TGTGCCAGCAGCCCCGGTTTTTGGGAAAACATTCAGTACTTC
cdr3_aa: CASSPGFWENIQYF

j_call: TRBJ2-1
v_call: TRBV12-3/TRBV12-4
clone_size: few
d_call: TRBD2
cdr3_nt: TGTGCCAGCAGAGCGGGGGCGGATGAGCAGTTCTTC
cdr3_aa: CASRAGADEQFF

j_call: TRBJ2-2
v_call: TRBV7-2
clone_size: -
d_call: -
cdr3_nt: TGTGCCAGCAGCTTATTGGTTTGGGGTTCCGGGGAGCTGTTTTTT
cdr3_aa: CASSLLVWGSGELFF

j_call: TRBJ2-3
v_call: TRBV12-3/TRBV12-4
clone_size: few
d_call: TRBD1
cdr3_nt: TGTGCCAGCAGGGGGACAGGGCATTCGAAGGATACGCAGTATTTT
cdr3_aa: CASRGTGHSKDTQYF

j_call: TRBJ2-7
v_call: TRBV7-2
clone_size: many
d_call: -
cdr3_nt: TGTGCCAGCAGCTTATATGGTCAGGGTGGGGAGCAGTACTTC
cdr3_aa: CASSLYGQGGEQYF

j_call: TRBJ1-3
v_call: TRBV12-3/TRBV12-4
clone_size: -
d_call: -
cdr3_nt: TGTGCCAGCAGTCAACAGGGAGGAAACACCATATATTTT
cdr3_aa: CASSQQGGNTIYF

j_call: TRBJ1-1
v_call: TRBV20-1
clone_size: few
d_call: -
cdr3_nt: TGCAGTGCGGCTGAGGGGACGGTGAGGACTGAAGCTTTCTTT
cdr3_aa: CSAAEGTVRTEAFF

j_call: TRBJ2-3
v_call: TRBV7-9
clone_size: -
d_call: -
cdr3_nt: TGTGCCAGCAGCTTAATCGGGCGGGACCCGACAGATACGCAGTATTTT
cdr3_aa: CASSLIGRDPTDTQYF

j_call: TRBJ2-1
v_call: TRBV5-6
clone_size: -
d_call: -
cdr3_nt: TGTGCCAGCAGCTTATATAACAGGGTAAATCATGAGCAGTTCTTC
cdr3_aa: CASSLYNRVNHEQFF

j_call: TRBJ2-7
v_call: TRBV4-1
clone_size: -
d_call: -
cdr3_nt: TGCGCCAGCAGCCAACCTAGCACACCCTCCTACGAGCAGTACTTC
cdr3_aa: CASSQPSTPSYEQYF

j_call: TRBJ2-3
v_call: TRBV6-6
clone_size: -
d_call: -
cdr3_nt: TGTGCCAGCAAGCGGAGGATTCCCCAGGATACGCAGTATTTT
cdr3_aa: CASKRRIPQDTQYF

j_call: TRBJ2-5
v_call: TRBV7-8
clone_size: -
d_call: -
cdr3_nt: TGTGCCAGCAGCTTGGGCAGCGCCGGTGGGGAGACCCAGTACTTC
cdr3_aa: CASSLGSAGGETQYF

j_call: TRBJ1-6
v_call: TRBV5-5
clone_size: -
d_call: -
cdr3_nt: TGTGCCAGCAGCTACGACGCGGGTCTCTATAATTCACCCCTCCACTTT
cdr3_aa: CASSYDAGLYNSPLHF

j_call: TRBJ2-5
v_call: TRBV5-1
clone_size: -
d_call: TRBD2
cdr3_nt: TGCGCCAGCAGACCCATAGTGGCGGGAGCAGAGACCCAGTACTTC
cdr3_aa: CASRPIVAGAETQYF

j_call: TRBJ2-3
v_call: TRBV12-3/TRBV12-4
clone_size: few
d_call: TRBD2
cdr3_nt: TGTGCCAGCTCCCGGGGGGGGAAGGCTGGGATAGATACGCAGTATTTT
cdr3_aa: CASSRGGKAGIDTQYF

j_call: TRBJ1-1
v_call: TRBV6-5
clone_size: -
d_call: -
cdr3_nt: TGTGCCAGCAGTTACGCTCTGGGAGGGGGGGGTCCGGACACTGAAGCTTTCTTT
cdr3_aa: CASSYALGGGGPDTEAFF

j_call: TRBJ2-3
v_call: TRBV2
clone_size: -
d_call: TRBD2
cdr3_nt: TGTGCCAGCAGGAGCACTAGCGCGGATACGCAGTATTTT
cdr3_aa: CASRSTSADTQYF

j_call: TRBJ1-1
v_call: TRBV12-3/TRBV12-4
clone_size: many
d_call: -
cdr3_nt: TGTGCCAGCAGGTCCGACCGTTGGGGGGAAACTGAAGCTTTCTTT
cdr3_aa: CASRSDRWGETEAFF

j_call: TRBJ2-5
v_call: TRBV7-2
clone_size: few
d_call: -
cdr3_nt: TGTGCCAGCAGCGCCGCGGGGACCCAGTACTTC
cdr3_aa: CASSAAGTQYF

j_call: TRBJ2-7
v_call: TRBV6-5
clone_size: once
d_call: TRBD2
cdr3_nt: TGTGCCAGCAGGTCCCCGGGGGGGAACTACGAGCAGTACTTC
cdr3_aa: CASRSPGGNYEQYF

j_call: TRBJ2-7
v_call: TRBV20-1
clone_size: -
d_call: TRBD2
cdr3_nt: TGCAGTGCTAGAGGTGGGGCGGGGGGACGCTACGAGCAGTACTTC
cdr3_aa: CSARGGAGGRYEQYF

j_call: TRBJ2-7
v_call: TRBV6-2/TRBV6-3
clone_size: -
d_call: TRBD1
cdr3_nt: TGTGCCAGCAGTTACGGGACAGGGGGGCGCGAGCAGTACTTC
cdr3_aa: CASSYGTGGREQYF

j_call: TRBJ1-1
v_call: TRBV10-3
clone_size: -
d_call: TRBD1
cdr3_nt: TGTGCCATCAGTGGGGGACAGGGGATTAAAGCTTTCTTT
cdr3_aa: CAISGGQGIKAFF

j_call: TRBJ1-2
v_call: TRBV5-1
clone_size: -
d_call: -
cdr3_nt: TGCGCCAGCAGCTCCTCGCCAGGGACTAACTATGGCTACACCTTC
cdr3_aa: CASSSSPGTNYGYTF

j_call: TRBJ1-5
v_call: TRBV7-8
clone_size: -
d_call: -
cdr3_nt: TGTGCCAGCAGCTTGTATAACGGCGGATATAGCAATCAGCCCCAGCATTTT
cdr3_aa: CASSLYNGGYSNQPQHF

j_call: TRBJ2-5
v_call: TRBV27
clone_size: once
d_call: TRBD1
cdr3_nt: TGTGCCAGCAGTTCCGACAGGGTCGTTGAGACCCAGTACTTC
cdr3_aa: CASSSDRVVETQYF

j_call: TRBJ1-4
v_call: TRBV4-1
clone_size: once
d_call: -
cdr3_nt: TGCGCCAGCAGCCGCCCGGGGGGACCGAAGCGCGAAAAACTGTTTTTT
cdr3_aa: CASSRPGGPKREKLFF

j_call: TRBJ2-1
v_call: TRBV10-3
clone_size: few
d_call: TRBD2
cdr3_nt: TGTGCCATCAGTGAGGCGAGGACTAGCGCTTACAATGAGCAGTTCTTC
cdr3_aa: CAISEARTSAYNEQFF

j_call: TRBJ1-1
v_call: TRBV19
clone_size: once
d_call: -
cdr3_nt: TGTGCCAGCAAAAGGGAGGGGCCTATGCACACTGAAGCTTTCTTT
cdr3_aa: CASKREGPMHTEAFF

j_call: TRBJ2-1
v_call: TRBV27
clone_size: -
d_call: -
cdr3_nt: TGTGCCAGCAGCTCCGGCCTTTACGGCTACAATGAGCAGTTCTTC
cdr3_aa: CASSSGLYGYNEQFF

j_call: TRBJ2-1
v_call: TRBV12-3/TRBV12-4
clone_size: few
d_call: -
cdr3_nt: TGTGCCAGCAGTTCGCAGGAGATATCCAGCAATGAGCAGTTCTTC
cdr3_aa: CASSSQEISSNEQFF

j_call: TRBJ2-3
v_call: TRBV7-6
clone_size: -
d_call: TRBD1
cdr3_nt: TGTGCCAGCAGCTTAACTAGGACAGGGTTTGATACGCAGTATTTT
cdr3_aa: CASSLTRTGFDTQYF

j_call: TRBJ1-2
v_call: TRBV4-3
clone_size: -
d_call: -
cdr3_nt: TGCGCCAGCAGCCCAATTGGCAGAGAGACTAACTATGGCTACACCTTC
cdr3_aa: CASSPIGRETNYGYTF

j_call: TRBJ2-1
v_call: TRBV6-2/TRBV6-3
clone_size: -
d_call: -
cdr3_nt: TGTGCTTTAACCAGGGGGGACAATGAGCAGTTCTTC
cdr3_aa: CALTRGDNEQFF

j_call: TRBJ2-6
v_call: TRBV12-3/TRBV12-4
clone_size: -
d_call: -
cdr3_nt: TGTGCCAGCAGTTCAAGGACAGCTGGGGCCAACGTCCTGACTTTC
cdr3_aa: CASSSRTAGANVLTF

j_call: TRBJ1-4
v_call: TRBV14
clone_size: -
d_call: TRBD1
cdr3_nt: TGTGCCAGCAGCCGGTTGGGGACAGGGCAACGTGAAAAACTGTTTTTT
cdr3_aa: CASSRLGTGQREKLFF

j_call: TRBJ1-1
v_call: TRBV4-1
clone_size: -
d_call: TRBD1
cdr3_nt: TGCGCCAGCAGCCAAGCAGACAGGGGATGGACTGAAGCTTTCTTT
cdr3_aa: CASSQADRGWTEAFF

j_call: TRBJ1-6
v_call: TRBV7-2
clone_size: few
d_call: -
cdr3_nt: TGTGCCAGCAGCACAAGACAGACTTATAATTCACCCCTCCACTTT
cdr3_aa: CASSTRQTYNSPLHF

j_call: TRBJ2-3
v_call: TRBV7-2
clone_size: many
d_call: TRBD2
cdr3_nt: TGTGCCAGCAGCTTAGAGGGAGGGACAGATACGCAGTATTTT
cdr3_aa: CASSLEGGTDTQYF

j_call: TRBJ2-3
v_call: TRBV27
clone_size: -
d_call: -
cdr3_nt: TGTGCCAGCAGTTTATTGAATGGGGATACGCAGTATTTT
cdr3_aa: CASSLLNGDTQYF

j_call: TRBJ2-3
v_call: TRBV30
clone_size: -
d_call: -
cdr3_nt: TGTGCCTCGACTCTCCCCCCGACAGATACGCAGTATTTT
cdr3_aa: CASTLPPTDTQYF

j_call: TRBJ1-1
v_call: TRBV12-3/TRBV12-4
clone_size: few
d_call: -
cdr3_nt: TGTGCCAGCAGTTTTCGTGACGGAGGCAACACTGAAGCTTTCTTT
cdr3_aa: CASSFRDGGNTEAFF

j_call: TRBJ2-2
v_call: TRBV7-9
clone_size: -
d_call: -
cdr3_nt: TGTGCCAGCAGCTCGGACAGCTTTCCCGGGGAGCTGTTTTTT
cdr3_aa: CASSSDSFPGELFF

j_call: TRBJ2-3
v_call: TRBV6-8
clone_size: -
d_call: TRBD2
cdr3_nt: TGTGCCAGCAGTTCGGAGCGGGGGGCTAACACAGATACGCAGTATTTT
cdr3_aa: CASSSERGANTDTQYF